This T cell receptor beta chain was obtained from a study of cytomegalovirus exposure and HLA in healthy donors. Germline-derived CDR1 and CDR2 are MNHNS and SASEGT. The CDR3 is made up of 15 amino acids. The J segment lost 6 bases and the V segment lost 3 bases, leaving 8 bases of the junction unmatched. PCR involved 60 Vbeta and 13 Jbeta primers. The table came from immunoSEQ multiplex PCR; TCRdb's copy has only in-frame clones and leaves some out. The sample comprises about 140,000 clones, roughly 77% of which are singletons, and about 1.5% rests with the top ten. The table lists this clone with a few counts. What it binds is unknown. Study findings and constraints: Available immune exposure information covered CMV serostatus only.

The TCR was taken from a woman in her 30s in good health and CMV-seronegative. The chain is built from TRBV6-1 and TRBJ2-7; TRBD2 matches at 10 bases. The sample consisted of PBMCs. CDR3 loop: CASSEDSGGYIEQYV. As DNA, the CDR3 is TGTGCCAGCAGTGAGGATAGCGGGGGGTATATCGAGCAGTACGTC.